What follows are 21 T cell receptor beta chains derived from one specimen sequenced in a study of molecular identifiers for immune sequencing clone quantification. TCRdb reprocessed the PCR reads via MiXCR and lists one record per CDR3 protein. The table has 300,000 to 400,000 distinct CDR3 sequences, roughly 24% seen once; the top ten hold 0.65% to 0.75%. What was sequenced was naive CD8+ T cells from blood, with Jurkat cell RNA spiked in. Subset: FACS-sorted CD8+CD4-CCR7+CD45RA+ naive T cells. These receptors came from a human donor in good health. Some libraries in this study had Jurkat cell RNA spiked in.

With regard to this clonotype: A junction boundary mismatches the germline segment, possibly from a read error. This chain connects TRBV9 to TRBJ2-7; 7 bases match TRBD2. CDR3 length: 13 residues. CDR1 is SGDLS and CDR2 is YYNGEE in the germline V gene. CDR3 in amino acids: CASGVNGGGEQYF. CDR3 DNA: TGTGCCAGCGGCGTAAACGGCGGGGGCGAGCAGTACTTC.

Ten or more counts support this clonotype. V usage is TRBV7-9 and J usage is TRBJ2-7; 7 bases line up with TRBD1. This CDR3 contains 14 residues. The germline V gene encodes CDR1 SEHNR and CDR2 FQNEAQ (reference sequence). The V gene end was trimmed by 5 bases and the J gene end by 4 bases; junction bases not matched to a gene: 8. CDR3 sequence: CASSPDRDLYEQYF. For the CDR3, the DNA is TGTGCCAGCAGCCCAGACAGGGACCTATACGAGCAGTACTTC.

Many counts were recorded for this clonotype. The rearrangement uses TRBV12-3 or TRBV12-4 and TRBJ1-4; D call uncertain. CDR3 length equals 14 residues. V lost 6 bases and J lost 0, with 8 bases in between. In DNA, the CDR3 is TGTGCCAGCAGCCTTGATGCAACTAATGAAAAACTGTTTTTT. Its translation: CASSLDATNEKLFF.

This clonotype was detected a few times. The chain employs TRBV6-2 or TRBV6-3 and TRBJ2-1; 8 positions match TRBD1. V shed 0 bases and J 8 bases; nucleotides not matched to a gene: 9. There are 16 residues in the CDR3. The germline V gene encodes CDR1 MNHEY and CDR2 SVGEGT. The CDR3 DNA sequence: TGTGCCAGCAGTTACTCGACAGACAGGGGTATCTATGAGCAGTTCTTC. Translated, it gives CASSYSTDRGIYEQFF.

The V and J genes are TRBV6-2 or TRBV6-3 and TRBJ1-5, with D possibly TRBD1 on 6 matching bases. This CDR3 contains 17 residues. With 2 bases removed from V and 2 bases from J, the gap between germline ends came to 16 bases. Per the germline V gene, CDR1 is MNHEY and CDR2 is SVGEGT. CDR3 in DNA: TGTGCCAGCAGTTACGGGGCAGGGGATTCGGGCAATCAGCCCCAGCATTTT. Amino acids: CASSYGAGDSGNQPQHF.

This sequence joins TRBV27 and TRBJ2-5; TRBD1 matches at 7 bases. The CDR3 has 14 residues. Germline V lookup: CDR1 MNHEY, CDR2 SMNVEV (reference sequence). The V gene end was trimmed by 3 bases and the J gene end by 5 bases; junction bases not matched to a gene: 6. For the CDR3, the DNA is TGTGCCAGCAGTTTGTTCACAGGGGCGGAGACCCAGTACTTC. Translated: CASSLFTGAETQYF.

Notes on this clonotype: Without the conserved terminal phenylalanine or tryptophan, this CDR3 likely stems from a read error. This chain connects TRBV10-2 to TRBJ2-7; D might be TRBD2 (6 bases). With 1 base removed from V and 7 bases from J, the gap between germline ends came to 14 bases. This CDR3 comprises 14 residues. Per the germline V gene, CDR1 is WSHSY and CDR2 is SAAADI. The CDR3 is CASSEFDRGGEQYS. In DNA form, the CDR3 reads TGCGCCAGCAGTGAGTTTGACCGTGGAGGGGAGCAGTACTCC.

This clonotype was detected a few times. The chain is built from TRBV7-9 and TRBJ2-7, with unresolved D. Germline V lookup: CDR1 SEHNR, CDR2 FQNEAQ (reference sequence). This CDR3 is 14 amino acids long. V lost 5 bases and J lost 2, with 13 bases in between. In nucleotides, the CDR3 is TGTGCCAGCAGCCCGGTTGGGAAAACCTACGAGCAGTACTTC. As protein: CASSPVGKTYEQYF. Drawing the rest from reference TRBV7-9 and TRBJ2-7, the complete variable domain is DTGVSQNPRHKITKRGQNVTFRCDPISEHNRLYWYRQTLGQGPEFLTYFQNEAQLEKSRLLSDRFSAERPKGSFSTLEIQRTEQGDSAMYLCASSPVGKTYEQYFGPGTRLTVT.

V gene TRBV12-3 or TRBV12-4 combines with J gene TRBJ2-3, with a weak D call TRBD2 (6 bases). There are 17 residues in the CDR3. Trimming removed 4 bases from V and 5 bases from J, with 22 bases in between. The chain's CDR3 is CASSSPGRGSSVDTQYF. As DNA, the CDR3 is TGTGCCAGCAGTTCCCCCGGGCGGGGTAGTAGTGTAGATACGCAGTATTTT.

This clonotype showed up many times. V gene TRBV5-1 combines with J gene TRBJ2-7; TRBD1 might be the D (6 bases). V was pared by 2 bases and J by 2 bases, with 11 bases between. Germline CDR1 is SGHRS and CDR2 is YFSETQ. The CDR3 sequence is 14 residues long. CDR3 region: CASSFQGSAYEQYF. Written as DNA, the CDR3 is TGCGCCAGCAGCTTTCAGGGGTCTGCCTACGAGCAGTACTTC.

This clonotype was found a few times. The gene calls are TRBV30 and TRBJ2-6; D is possibly TRBD1 or TRBD2 (5 bases each). Germline V lookup: CDR1 GTSNPN, CDR2 SVGIG (reference sequence). This CDR3 is 18 amino acids long. With 5 bases removed from V and 1 base from J, the gap between germline ends came to 21 bases. CDR3 loop: CAWEYRDGHFSGANVLTF. The CDR3 DNA is TGTGCCTGGGAATACCGGGACGGACACTTTTCTGGGGCCAACGTCCTGACTTTC. The whole variable domain, filled in from reference TRBV30 and TRBJ2-6, reads SQTIHQWPATLVQPVGSPLSLECTVEGTSNPNLYWYRQAAGRGLQLLFYSVGIGQISSEVPQNLSASRPQDRQFILSSKKLLLSDSGFYLCAWEYRDGHFSGANVLTFGAGSRLTVL.

This clonotype was detected ten times or more. This sequence joins TRBV28 and TRBJ1-1; D perhaps matches TRBD1 (5 bases). Germline V gene lookup returns CDR1 MDHEN and CDR2 SYDVKM. V was shortened by 1 base and J by 5 bases, with 11 bases between the two germline ends. CDR3 length equals 14 residues. The CDR3 nucleotides are TGTGCCAGCAGTTTATCGCAGGGAGGGACTGAAGCTTTCTTT. Translated: CASSLSQGGTEAFF. The variable domain in full, completed from reference TRBV28 and TRBJ1-1, reads DVKVTQSSRYLVKRTGEKVFLECVQDMDHENMFWYRQDPGLGLRLIYFSYDVKMKEKGDIPEGYSVSREKKERFSLILESASTNQTSMYLCASSLSQGGTEAFFGQGTRLTVV.

This clonotype appeared a few times. The chain links TRBV4-2 to TRBJ2-1; 7 positions agree with TRBD2. Germline lookup yields CDR1 LGHNA and CDR2 YNFKEQ. V shed 3 bases and J 0 bases; nucleotides not matched to a gene: 5. The CDR3 runs 16 residues. The CDR3 DNA is TGTGCCAGCAGCCAGTCTAGCGGCCACTCCTACAATGAGCAGTTCTTC. This gives the protein CASSQSSGHSYNEQFF.

The rearrangement links TRBV19 to TRBJ1-4, with TRBD1 matching 10 bases. The CDR3 totals 14 residues. V gave up 1 base and J gave up 16 bases; unmatched junction bases: 9. The germline CDR1 and CDR2 sequences are LNHDA and SQIVND (reference sequence). The CDR3 DNA reads TGTGCCAGTAGTATAGGCGCCGGGACAGGGGAAAAGTTTTTT. It translates to CASSIGAGTGEKFF.

This clonotype was detected only a few times. The CDR3 sequence is CASSRTPLDGELFF. In DNA form, the CDR3 reads TGTGCCAGCAGCCGTACCCCCTTGGACGGGGAGCTGTTTTTT. This chain links TRBV5-4 with TRBJ2-2, with D unclear. Between the trimmed V and J ends, which lost 4 bases and 7 bases, there was a span of 14 bases. This CDR3 has 14 amino acids. Germline loops: CDR1 SGHNT, CDR2 YYREEE (reference sequence).

This clonotype was seen ten or more times. J is TRBJ2-7 and V is TRBV15; 9 bases line up with TRBD1. There are 15 residues in the CDR3. V lost 2 bases and J lost 3; bases outside the gene matches: 5. Germline lookup yields CDR1 LNHNV and CDR2 YYDKDF (reference sequence). CDR3 DNA: TGTGCCACCAGCAGACAGGACAGGGGAAGCTACGAGCAGTACTTC. Amino acid sequence: CATSRQDRGSYEQYF.

This clonotype came up a few times. The DNA for the CDR3 is TGTGCCATCAGTGAGTCTGGCTCTGGGGCCAACGTCCTGACTTTC. This codes for CAISESGSGANVLTF. This sequence joins TRBV10-3 and TRBJ2-6; no clear D. V was pared by 0 bases and J by 0 bases, with 3 bases between. Per germline, CDR1 ENHRY and CDR2 SYGVKD. CDR3 size: 15 residues.

V gene TRBV2 combines with J gene TRBJ2-1; no clear D gene. The germline V and J ends were trimmed by 5 bases and 0 bases, with 11 bases remaining between them. The CDR3 is 15 amino acids. Germline V CDR1 and CDR2: SNHLY, FYNNEI. The CDR3 coding sequence is TGTGCCAGCAGTCAAAGTATGAGCTCCTACAATGAGCAGTTCTTC. This gives the protein CASSQSMSSYNEQFF.

As for this clonotype: Since a much larger clone is just one base distant, this may be a read error. The conserved closing phenylalanine or tryptophan is absent in this CDR3, likely reflecting a read error. The rearrangement links TRBV28 to TRBJ2-7; D gene unclear. This CDR3 spans 13 amino acids. The germline gives CDR1 MDHEN, CDR2 SYDVKM. Between the trimmed V and J ends, which lost 4 bases and 2 bases, there was a span of 9 bases. CDR3 in DNA: TGTGCCAGCAGTTCCCTAACCCCCTACGAGCAGTACATC. This codes for CASSSLTPYEQYI.

A word on this clonotype: This may come from a read error, since a much larger clone is one base off. V is TRBV24-1 and J is TRBJ2-1, with D perhaps TRBD2 (6 bases). Germline assignment: CDR1 KGHDR and CDR2 SFDVKD. V was shortened by 4 bases and J by 6 bases, with 15 bases between the two germline ends. This CDR3 is 15 amino acids long. The CDR3 sequence is CATSEPGTCSNEQFF. CDR3 nucleotides: TGTGCCACCAGTGAACCAGGGACTTGCAGCAATGAGCAGTTCTTC.

This clonotype was picked up a small number of times. A read error may produce the germline difference seen at one junction end. J is TRBJ1-1 and V is TRBV20-1, with D unresolved. Germline V lookup: CDR1 DFQATT, CDR2 SNEGSKA (reference sequence). CDR3 length: 11 amino acids. This chain's CDR3 is CSARDMTEASF. The CDR3 DNA sequence: TGCAGTGCTAGAGACATGACTGAAGCTTCCTTT.